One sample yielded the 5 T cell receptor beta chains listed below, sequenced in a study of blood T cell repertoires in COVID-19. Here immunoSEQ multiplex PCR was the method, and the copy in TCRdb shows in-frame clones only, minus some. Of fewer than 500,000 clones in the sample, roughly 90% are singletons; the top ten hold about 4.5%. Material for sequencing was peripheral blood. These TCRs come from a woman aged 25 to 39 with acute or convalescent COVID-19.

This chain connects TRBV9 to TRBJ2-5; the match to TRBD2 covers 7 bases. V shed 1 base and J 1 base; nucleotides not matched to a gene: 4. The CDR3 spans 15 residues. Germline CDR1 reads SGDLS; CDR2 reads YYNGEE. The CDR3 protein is CASSVQAGTQETQYF. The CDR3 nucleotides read TGTGCCAGCAGCGTACAAGCGGGGACCCAAGAGACCCAGTACTTC.

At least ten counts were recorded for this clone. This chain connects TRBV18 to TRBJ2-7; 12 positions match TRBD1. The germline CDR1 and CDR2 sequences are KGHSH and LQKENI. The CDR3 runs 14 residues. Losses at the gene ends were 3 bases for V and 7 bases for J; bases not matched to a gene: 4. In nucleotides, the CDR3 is TGTGCCAGCTCACCGGGACAGGGGGCAGGGGAGCAGTACTTC. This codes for CASSPGQGAGEQYF.

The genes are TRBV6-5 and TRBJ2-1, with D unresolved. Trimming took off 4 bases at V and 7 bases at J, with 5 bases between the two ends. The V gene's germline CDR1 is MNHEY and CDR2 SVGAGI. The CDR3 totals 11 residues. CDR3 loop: CASSWRNEQFF. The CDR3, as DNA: TGTGCCAGCAGTTGGCGGAATGAGCAGTTCTTC.

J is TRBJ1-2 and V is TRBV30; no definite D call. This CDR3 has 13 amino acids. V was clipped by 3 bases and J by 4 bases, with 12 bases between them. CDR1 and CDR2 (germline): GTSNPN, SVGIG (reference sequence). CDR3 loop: CAWRSDTFYGYTF. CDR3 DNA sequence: TGTGCCTGGAGATCCGACACTTTCTATGGCTACACCTTC. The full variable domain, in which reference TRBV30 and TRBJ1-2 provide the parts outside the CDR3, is SQTIHQWPATLVQPVGSPLSLECTVEGTSNPNLYWYRQAAGRGLQLLFYSVGIGQISSEVPQNLSASRPQDRQFILSSKKLLLSDSGFYLCAWRSDTFYGYTFGSGTRLTVV.

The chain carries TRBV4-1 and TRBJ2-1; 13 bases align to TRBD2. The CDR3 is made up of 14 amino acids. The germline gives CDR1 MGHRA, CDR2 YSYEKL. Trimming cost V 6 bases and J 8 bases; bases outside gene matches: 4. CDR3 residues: CASRLAGGQHEQFF. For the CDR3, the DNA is TGCGCCAGCAGACTAGCGGGGGGGCAACATGAGCAGTTCTTC.